This T cell receptor beta chain stems from a study of radiotherapy plus CTLA-4 blockade in lung cancer. Alongside CTLA-4 blockade with ipilimumab, patients with chemo-refractory metastatic non-small-cell lung cancer received focal radiation. This CDR3 spans 15 amino acids. The germline V gene encodes CDR1 SNHLY and CDR2 FYNNEI. V was pared by 11 bases and J by 2 bases, with 7 bases of the junction left unmatched. General observations from the study: Radiotherapy was combined with ipilimumab, and tumor-derived TCR clones then expanded in blood.

To note about this clone: Its target is unknown.

Generated by immunoSEQ multiplex PCR, the TCRdb table keeps only in-frame clones and is missing some. The sample holds tens of thousands of clones, roughly 80% seen once. The specimen comprised peripheral blood, sampled from a patient treated with radiotherapy plus ipilimumab. This TCR was recovered from a human donor with non-small cell lung cancer who had stable disease on radiotherapy plus ipilimumab. V gene TRBV2 combines with J gene TRBJ2-2, with 11 bases lining up with TRBD2. The CDR3, as DNA: TGTGCCGACGGACTAGCGGGTCCCAACACCGGGGAGCTGTTTTTT. It is translated as CADGLAGPNTGELFF.